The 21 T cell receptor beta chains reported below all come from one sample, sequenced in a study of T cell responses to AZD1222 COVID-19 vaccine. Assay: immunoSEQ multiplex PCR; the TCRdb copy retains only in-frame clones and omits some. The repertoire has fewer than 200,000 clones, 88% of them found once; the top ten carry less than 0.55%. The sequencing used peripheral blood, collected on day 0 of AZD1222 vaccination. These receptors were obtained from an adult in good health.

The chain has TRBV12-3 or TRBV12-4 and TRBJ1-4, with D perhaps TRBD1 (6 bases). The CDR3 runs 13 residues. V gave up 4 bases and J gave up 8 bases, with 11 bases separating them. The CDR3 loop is CASSSDRSEKLFF. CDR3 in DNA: TGTGCCAGCAGTTCCGACAGGTCGGAAAAACTGTTTTTT.

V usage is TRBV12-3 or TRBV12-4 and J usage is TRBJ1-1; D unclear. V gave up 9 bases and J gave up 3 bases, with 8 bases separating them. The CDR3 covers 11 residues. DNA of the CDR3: TGTGCCAGTACGTTAGACACTGAAGCTTTCTTT. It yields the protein CASTLDTEAFF.

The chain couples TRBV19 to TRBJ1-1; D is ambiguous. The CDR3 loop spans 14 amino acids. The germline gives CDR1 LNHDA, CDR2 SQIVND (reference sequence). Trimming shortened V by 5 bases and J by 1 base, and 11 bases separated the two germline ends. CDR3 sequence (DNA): TGTGCCAGTAGTCCAAGGGCGGGGAACACTGAAGCTTTCTTT. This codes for CASSPRAGNTEAFF. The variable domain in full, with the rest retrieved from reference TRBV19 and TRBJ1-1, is DGGITQSPKYLFRKEGQNVTLSCEQNLNHDAMYWYRQDPGQGLRLIYYSQIVNDFQKGDIAEGYSVSREKKESFPLTVTSAQKNPTAFYLCASSPRAGNTEAFFGQGTRLTVV.

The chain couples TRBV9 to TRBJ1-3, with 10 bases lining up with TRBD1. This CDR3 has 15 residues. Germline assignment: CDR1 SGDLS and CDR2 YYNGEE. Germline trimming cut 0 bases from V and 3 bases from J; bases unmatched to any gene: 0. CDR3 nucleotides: TGTGCCAGCAGCGTAGGGACAGGGGGTGGAAACACCATATATTTT. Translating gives CASSVGTGGGNTIYF. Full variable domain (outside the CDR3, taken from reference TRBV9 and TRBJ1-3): DSGVTQTPKHLITATGQRVTLRCSPRSGDLSVYWYQQSLDQGLQFLIQYYNGEERAKGNILERFSAQQFPDLHSELNLSSLELGDSALYFCASSVGTGGGNTIYFGEGSWLTVV.

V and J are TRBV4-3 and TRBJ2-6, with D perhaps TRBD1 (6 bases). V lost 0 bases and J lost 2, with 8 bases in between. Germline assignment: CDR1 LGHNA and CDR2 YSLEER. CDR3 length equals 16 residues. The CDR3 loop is CASSQDPGAGANVLTF. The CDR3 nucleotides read TGCGCCAGCAGCCAAGATCCAGGGGCTGGGGCCAACGTCCTGACTTTC.

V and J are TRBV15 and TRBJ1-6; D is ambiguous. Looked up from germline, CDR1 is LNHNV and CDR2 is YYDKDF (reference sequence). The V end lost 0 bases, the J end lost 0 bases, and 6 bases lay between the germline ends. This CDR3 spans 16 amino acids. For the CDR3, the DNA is TGTGCCACCAGCAGAGATACGGGCTCCTATAATTCACCCCTCCACTTT. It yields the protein CATSRDTGSYNSPLHF. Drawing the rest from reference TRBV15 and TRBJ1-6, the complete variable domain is DAMVIQNPRYQVTQFGKPVTLSCSQTLNHNVMYWYQQKSSQAPKLLFHYYDKDFNNEADTPDNFQSRRPNTSFCFLDIRSPGLGDTAMYLCATSRDTGSYNSPLHFGNGTRLTVT.

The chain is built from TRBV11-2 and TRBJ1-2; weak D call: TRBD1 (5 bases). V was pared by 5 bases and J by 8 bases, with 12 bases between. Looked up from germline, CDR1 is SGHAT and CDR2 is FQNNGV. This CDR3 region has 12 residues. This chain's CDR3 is CASSNDRYGYTF. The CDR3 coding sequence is TGTGCCAGCAGCAACGACAGATACGGCTACACCTTC.

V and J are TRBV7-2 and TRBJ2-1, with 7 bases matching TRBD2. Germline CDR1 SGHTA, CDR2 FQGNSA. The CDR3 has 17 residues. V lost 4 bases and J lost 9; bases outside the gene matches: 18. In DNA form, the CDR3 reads TGTGCCAGCAGCTGGTATAGCGGGTCAAGCTCGGGGGGTGAGCAGTTCTTC. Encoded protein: CASSWYSGSSSGGEQFF.

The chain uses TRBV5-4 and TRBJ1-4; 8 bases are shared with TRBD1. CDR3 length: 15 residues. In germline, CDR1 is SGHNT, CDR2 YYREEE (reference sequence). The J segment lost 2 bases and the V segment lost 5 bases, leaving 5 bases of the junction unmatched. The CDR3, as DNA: TGTGCCAGCAGAAGCTGGACAGGGACTAATGAAAAACTGTTTTTT. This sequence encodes CASRSWTGTNEKLFF.

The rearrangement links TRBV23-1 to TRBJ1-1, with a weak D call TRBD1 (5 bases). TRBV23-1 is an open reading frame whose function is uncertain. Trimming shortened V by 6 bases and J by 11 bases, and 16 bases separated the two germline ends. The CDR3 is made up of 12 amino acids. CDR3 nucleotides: TGCGCCAGCAGCCCCAAGGAGGGGAGCGCTTTCTTT. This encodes CASSPKEGSAFF.

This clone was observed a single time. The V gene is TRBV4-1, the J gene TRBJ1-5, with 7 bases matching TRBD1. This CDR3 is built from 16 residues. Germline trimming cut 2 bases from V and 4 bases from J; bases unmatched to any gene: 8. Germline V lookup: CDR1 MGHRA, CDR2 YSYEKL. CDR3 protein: CASSQRPGQLNQPQHF. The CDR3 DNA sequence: TGCGCCAGCAGCCAAAGACCGGGACAGTTGAATCAGCCCCAGCATTTT.

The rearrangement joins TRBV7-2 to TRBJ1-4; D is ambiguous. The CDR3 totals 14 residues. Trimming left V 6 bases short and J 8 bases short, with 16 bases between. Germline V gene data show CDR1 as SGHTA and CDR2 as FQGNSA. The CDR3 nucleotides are TGTGCCAGCAGTCGGCCGGGGATTTGGGAAAAACTGTTTTTT. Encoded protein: CASSRPGIWEKLFF.

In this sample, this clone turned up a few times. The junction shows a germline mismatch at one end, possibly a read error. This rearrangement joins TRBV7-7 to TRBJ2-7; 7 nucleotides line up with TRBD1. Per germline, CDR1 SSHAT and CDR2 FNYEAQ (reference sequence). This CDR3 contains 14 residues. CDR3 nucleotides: TGTGCTAGCAGCTCCCGACAGGGAAGTAGCGAGCAGTACTTC. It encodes CASSSRQGSSEQYF.

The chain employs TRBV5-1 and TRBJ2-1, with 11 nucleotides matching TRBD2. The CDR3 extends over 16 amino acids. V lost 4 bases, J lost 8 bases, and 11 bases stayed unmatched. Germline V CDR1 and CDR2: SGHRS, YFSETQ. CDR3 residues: CASSVPSGGPNDEQFF. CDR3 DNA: TGCGCCAGCAGCGTACCTAGCGGGGGGCCTAACGATGAGCAGTTCTTC.

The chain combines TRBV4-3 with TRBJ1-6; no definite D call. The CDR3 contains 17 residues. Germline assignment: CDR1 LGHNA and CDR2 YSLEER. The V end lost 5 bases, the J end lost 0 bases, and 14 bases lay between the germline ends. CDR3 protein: CASSGRAESSYNSPLHF. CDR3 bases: TGCGCCAGCAGCGGGAGGGCAGAGAGCTCCTATAATTCACCCCTCCACTTT.

CDR3 nucleotides: TGTGCCAGCAGCTTATCCCGGACTAGCGGGGACTCCTACGAGCAGTACTTC. Its translation: CASSLSRTSGDSYEQYF. This chain links TRBV7-6 with TRBJ2-7, with 12 bases fitting TRBD2. The CDR3 runs to 17 residues. Germline CDR1 is SGHVS and CDR2 is FNYEAQ. After removal of 2 bases from V and 0 bases from J, the junction contained 5 bases not matched to a gene.

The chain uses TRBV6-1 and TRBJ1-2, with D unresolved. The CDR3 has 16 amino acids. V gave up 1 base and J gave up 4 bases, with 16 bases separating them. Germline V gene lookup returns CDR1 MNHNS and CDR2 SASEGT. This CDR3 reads CASSEGPAGRFYGYTF. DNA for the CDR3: TGTGCCAGCAGTGAAGGGCCAGCCGGCCGATTCTATGGCTACACCTTC.

The CDR3 DNA is TGTGCCAGCAGCTCCGGGACTAGCGGGAGGAAGGATACGCAGTATTTT. It encodes CASSSGTSGRKDTQYF. The chain carries TRBV9 and TRBJ2-3, with 15 nucleotides matching TRBD2. V lost 4 bases and J lost 6; bases outside the gene matches: 6. The CDR3 is 16 amino acids. The germline CDR1 and CDR2 sequences are SGDLS and YYNGEE.

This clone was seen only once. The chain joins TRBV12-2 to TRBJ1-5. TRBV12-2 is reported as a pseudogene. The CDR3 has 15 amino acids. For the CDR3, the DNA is TGTGCAAGTCGCTTAGGATACGGGGGGAATCAGCCCCAGCATTTT. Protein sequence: CASRLGYGGNQPQHF.

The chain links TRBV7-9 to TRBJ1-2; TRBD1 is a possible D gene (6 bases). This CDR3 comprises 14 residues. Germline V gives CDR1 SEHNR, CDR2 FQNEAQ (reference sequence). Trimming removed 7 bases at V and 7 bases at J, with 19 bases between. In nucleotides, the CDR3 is TGTGCCAGCACCTCCCCCACACAGGGAAGTGGCTACACCTTC. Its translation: CASTSPTQGSGYTF. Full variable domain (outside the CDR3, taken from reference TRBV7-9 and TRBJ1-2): DTGVSQNPRHKITKRGQNVTFRCDPISEHNRLYWYRQTLGQGPEFLTYFQNEAQLEKSRLLSDRFSAERPKGSFSTLEIQRTEQGDSAMYLCASTSPTQGSGYTFGSGTRLTVV.

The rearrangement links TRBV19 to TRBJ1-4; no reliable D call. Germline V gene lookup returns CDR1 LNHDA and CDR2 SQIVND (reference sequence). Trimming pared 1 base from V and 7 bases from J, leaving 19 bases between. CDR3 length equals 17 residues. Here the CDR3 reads CASSIVSVATIGEKLFF. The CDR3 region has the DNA TGTGCCAGTAGTATAGTATCCGTTGCAACTATTGGTGAAAAACTGTTTTTT.